A selection of T cell receptor beta chains follows, all from one sample in a study of Ad26.COV2.S vaccination and SARS-CoV-2 variants. Measured with immunoSEQ multiplex PCR; TCRdb has only the in-frame clones, and not every one. This table has 300,000 to 350,000 clones, 86% appearing once. Sequenced material: peripheral blood, taken in a trial of Ad26.COV2.S vaccine versus placebo. The receptor set was obtained from a person aged 18-65 years who received the Ad26.COV2.S COVID-19 vaccine or a placebo. CDR3s include the opening cysteine and the closing phenylalanine or tryptophan. The D gene is left open where the match is weak. The size field is filled for only some rows; it gives once, few, many or a size class.

len: 14
j_gene: TRBJ1-2
d_gene: -
v_gene: TRBV7-2
abundance: -
CDR3aa: CASSLVSSDYGYTF
CDR3nt: TGTGCCAGCAGCTTAGTTTCGTCAGACTATGGCTACACCTTC

len: 13
j_gene: TRBJ2-7
d_gene: -
v_gene: TRBV5-6
abundance: -
CDR3aa: CASSESTGLKQYF
CDR3nt: TGTGCCAGCAGCGAATCGACAGGCCTTAAGCAGTACTTC

len: 13
j_gene: TRBJ1-2
d_gene: TRBD1
v_gene: TRBV6-5
abundance: -
CDR3aa: CASIGDSTYGYTF
CDR3nt: TGTGCCAGCATAGGGGACAGCACTTATGGCTACACCTTC

len: 15
j_gene: TRBJ2-7
d_gene: -
v_gene: TRBV5-1
abundance: -
CDR3aa: CASSPLDREYYEQYF
CDR3nt: TGCGCCAGCAGCCCCCTGGACAGAGAATACTACGAGCAGTACTTC

len: 15
j_gene: TRBJ2-5
d_gene: -
v_gene: TRBV25-1
abundance: -
CDR3aa: CASSKAGWDTETQYF
CDR3nt: TGTGCCAGCAGCAAGGCAGGCTGGGACACCGAGACCCAGTACTTC

len: 18
j_gene: TRBJ1-6
d_gene: -
v_gene: TRBV3-1/TRBV3-2
abundance: few
CDR3aa: CASSLIPGSSSYNSPLHF
CDR3nt: TGTGCCAGCAGTCTGATCCCGGGGTCGAGCTCCTATAATTCACCCCTCCACTTT

len: 13
j_gene: TRBJ2-2
d_gene: -
v_gene: TRBV19
abundance: -
CDR3aa: CASSIMDTGELFF
CDR3nt: TGTGCCAGTAGTATAATGGACACCGGGGAGCTGTTTTTT

len: 16
j_gene: TRBJ2-1
d_gene: TRBD2
v_gene: TRBV14
abundance: -
CDR3aa: CASSQGEREGNNEQFF
CDR3nt: TGTGCCAGCAGCCAAGGGGAGCGGGAGGGGAACAATGAGCAGTTCTTC

len: 16
j_gene: TRBJ1-2
d_gene: TRBD1
v_gene: TRBV30
abundance: few
CDR3aa: CAWSAGQGGGKYGYTF
CDR3nt: TGTGCCTGGAGTGCGGGACAGGGAGGAGGAAAATATGGCTACACCTTC

len: 13
j_gene: TRBJ2-1
d_gene: -
v_gene: TRBV12-3/TRBV12-4
abundance: -
CDR3aa: CASSFSPSGWQFF
CDR3nt: TGTGCCAGCAGTTTTTCACCGTCAGGGTGGCAGTTCTTC

len: 17
j_gene: TRBJ2-3
d_gene: TRBD2
v_gene: TRBV3-1/TRBV3-2
abundance: few
CDR3aa: CASSQVLSSGSRGTQYF
CDR3nt: TGTGCCAGCAGCCAAGTGCTAAGTAGCGGGAGTCGGGGTACGCAGTATTTT

len: 20
j_gene: TRBJ2-2
d_gene: TRBD2
v_gene: TRBV9
abundance: -
CDR3aa: CASSEREGGVILEYTGELFF
CDR3nt: TGTGCCAGCAGCGAGAGGGAGGGTGGGGTAATACTAGAGTACACCGGGGAGCTGTTTTTT

len: 12
j_gene: TRBJ1-2
d_gene: -
v_gene: TRBV7-8
abundance: -
CDR3aa: CASSPRRNGYTF
CDR3nt: TGTGCCAGCAGCCCCCGGAGGAACGGCTACACCTTC

len: 13
j_gene: TRBJ1-2
d_gene: TRBD1
v_gene: TRBV12-3/TRBV12-4
abundance: -
CDR3aa: CASSRGQDYGYTF
CDR3nt: TGTGCCAGCAGTCGGGGACAGGACTATGGCTACACCTTC

len: 15
j_gene: TRBJ1-6
d_gene: TRBD1
v_gene: TRBV3-1/TRBV3-2
abundance: -
CDR3aa: CASSPTGTRDSPLHF
CDR3nt: TGTGCCAGCAGCCCGACAGGGACGCGGGATTCACCCCTCCACTTT

len: 14
j_gene: TRBJ2-7
d_gene: -
v_gene: TRBV21-1
abundance: once
CDR3aa: CASSKARQNYEQYF
CDR3nt: TGTGCCAGCAGCAAAGCGCGACAGAACTACGAGCAGTACTTC

len: 17
j_gene: TRBJ2-7
d_gene: -
v_gene: TRBV7-2
abundance: -
CDR3aa: CASSLAGAGPRSYEQYF
CDR3nt: TGTGCCAGCAGCTTAGCAGGTGCCGGTCCCCGGTCCTACGAGCAGTACTTC

len: 14
j_gene: TRBJ2-7
d_gene: TRBD1
v_gene: TRBV5-1
abundance: -
CDR3aa: CASSPGQGSYEQYF
CDR3nt: TGCGCCAGCAGCCCTGGACAGGGATCCTACGAGCAGTACTTC

len: 14
j_gene: TRBJ2-2
d_gene: -
v_gene: TRBV11-3
abundance: few
CDR3aa: CASSLDLSTGELFF
CDR3nt: TGTGCCAGCAGCTTAGATCTCAGTACCGGGGAGCTGTTTTTT

len: 17
j_gene: TRBJ2-3
d_gene: TRBD2
v_gene: TRBV7-3
abundance: -
CDR3aa: CASSYGAVSGRPDTQYF
CDR3nt: TGTGCCAGCAGCTATGGGGCGGTTAGCGGGAGGCCAGATACGCAGTATTTT

len: 15
j_gene: TRBJ2-7
d_gene: TRBD1
v_gene: TRBV18
abundance: -
CDR3aa: CASSPGTGASPEQYF
CDR3nt: TGTGCCAGCTCACCCGGGACAGGGGCCTCTCCAGAGCAGTACTTC

len: 15
j_gene: TRBJ2-2
d_gene: -
v_gene: TRBV4-1
abundance: once
CDR3aa: CASKTGHLNTGELFF
CDR3nt: TGCGCCAGCAAGACCGGACACCTGAACACCGGGGAGCTGTTTTTT

len: 15
j_gene: TRBJ2-5
d_gene: -
v_gene: TRBV18
abundance: -
CDR3aa: CASSPRAPSQETQYF
CDR3nt: TGTGCCAGCTCACCTAGGGCCCCCAGCCAAGAGACCCAGTACTTC

len: 15
j_gene: TRBJ2-7
d_gene: TRBD2
v_gene: TRBV28
abundance: -
CDR3aa: CASSLGSAGAHEQYF
CDR3nt: TGTGCCAGCAGTTTAGGTTCGGCGGGAGCCCACGAGCAGTACTTC

len: 15
j_gene: TRBJ2-2
d_gene: -
v_gene: TRBV24-1
abundance: few
CDR3aa: CATSDDSANTGELFF
CDR3nt: TGTGCCACCAGTGACGACAGCGCGAACACCGGGGAGCTGTTTTTT

len: 17
j_gene: TRBJ2-1
d_gene: TRBD2
v_gene: TRBV5-6
abundance: -
CDR3aa: CASSRRASGTTYNEQFF
CDR3nt: TGTGCCAGCTCCCGTAGGGCTAGCGGGACAACCTACAATGAGCAGTTCTTC

len: 12
j_gene: TRBJ1-2
d_gene: -
v_gene: TRBV29-1
abundance: -
CDR3aa: CSVVSQTYGYTF
CDR3nt: TGCAGCGTTGTGAGTCAGACTTATGGCTACACCTTC

len: 16
j_gene: TRBJ2-1
d_gene: TRBD2
v_gene: TRBV28
abundance: -
CDR3aa: CASKGPGRGSYNEQFF
CDR3nt: TGTGCCAGCAAAGGCCCCGGGAGGGGATCCTACAATGAGCAGTTCTTC

len: 15
j_gene: TRBJ2-5
d_gene: TRBD1
v_gene: TRBV7-8
abundance: -
CDR3aa: CASSETGPPRETQYF
CDR3nt: TGTGCCAGCAGCGAGACAGGGCCTCCGCGGGAGACCCAGTACTTC

len: 13
j_gene: TRBJ1-2
d_gene: -
v_gene: TRBV7-2
abundance: once
CDR3aa: CASSPDRNYGYTF
CDR3nt: TGTGCCAGCAGCCCAGACAGGAACTATGGCTACACCTTC

len: 13
j_gene: TRBJ2-7
d_gene: -
v_gene: TRBV10-1
abundance: -
CDR3aa: CASSEQEMYEQYF
CDR3nt: TGCGCCAGCAGTGAACAGGAAATGTACGAGCAGTACTTC

len: 16
j_gene: TRBJ1-3
d_gene: -
v_gene: TRBV5-5
abundance: -
CDR3aa: CASSLAGSLSGNTIYF
CDR3nt: TGTGCCAGCAGCTTGGCAGGCTCCCTCTCTGGAAACACCATATATTTT

len: 16
j_gene: TRBJ1-3
d_gene: -
v_gene: TRBV28
abundance: -
CDR3aa: CASSLSDSDRGNTIYF
CDR3nt: TGTGCCAGCAGTTTATCCGATAGCGACAGGGGAAACACCATATATTTT

len: 17
j_gene: TRBJ2-3
d_gene: -
v_gene: TRBV7-8
abundance: -
CDR3aa: CASSFGRGVGHSDTQYF
CDR3nt: TGTGCCAGCAGCTTTGGCCGAGGTGTGGGGCATTCAGATACGCAGTATTTT

len: 17
j_gene: TRBJ2-2
d_gene: TRBD2
v_gene: TRBV5-1
abundance: -
CDR3aa: CASRNLAGATNTGELFF
CDR3nt: TGCGCCAGCAGAAATCTAGCGGGGGCCACTAACACCGGGGAGCTGTTTTTT

len: 12
j_gene: TRBJ2-7
d_gene: -
v_gene: TRBV28
abundance: -
CDR3aa: CASRLGVNEQYF
CDR3nt: TGTGCCAGCAGGCTGGGGGTCAACGAGCAGTACTTC

len: 14
j_gene: TRBJ1-1
d_gene: TRBD1
v_gene: TRBV10-3
abundance: -
CDR3aa: CAISGTGLNTEAFF
CDR3nt: TGTGCCATCAGTGGGACAGGGTTGAACACTGAAGCTTTCTTT

len: 14
j_gene: TRBJ1-6
d_gene: -
v_gene: TRBV19
abundance: -
CDR3aa: CASSIGDYNSPLHF
CDR3nt: TGTGCCAGTAGTATCGGTGATTATAATTCACCCCTCCACTTT

len: 13
j_gene: TRBJ2-1
d_gene: -
v_gene: TRBV3-1/TRBV3-2
abundance: -
CDR3aa: CASSQVVGNEQFF
CDR3nt: TGTGCCAGCAGCCAAGTAGTAGGGAATGAGCAGTTCTTC

len: 15
j_gene: TRBJ1-5
d_gene: -
v_gene: TRBV6-2/TRBV6-3
abundance: few
CDR3aa: CASSYSVQGGQPQHF
CDR3nt: TGTGCCAGCAGTTACTCAGTACAGGGCGGTCAGCCCCAGCATTTT

len: 15
j_gene: TRBJ1-4
d_gene: -
v_gene: TRBV5-4
abundance: -
CDR3aa: CASSFVGGTNEKLFF
CDR3nt: TGTGCCAGCAGCTTTGTTGGGGGGACTAATGAAAAACTGTTTTTT

len: 14
j_gene: TRBJ2-7
d_gene: TRBD1
v_gene: TRBV28
abundance: once
CDR3aa: CASSLFTGGSEQYF
CDR3nt: TGTGCCAGCAGTTTATTTACAGGGGGGTCCGAGCAGTACTTC

len: 14
j_gene: TRBJ2-2
d_gene: -
v_gene: TRBV19
abundance: -
CDR3aa: CASSYNSGTGELFF
CDR3nt: TGTGCCAGTAGCTATAATTCGGGCACCGGGGAGCTGTTTTTT

len: 14
j_gene: TRBJ2-1
d_gene: TRBD2
v_gene: TRBV7-2
abundance: -
CDR3aa: CASSRRVGGDEQFF
CDR3nt: TGTGCCAGCAGCCGTAGGGTGGGGGGGGATGAGCAGTTCTTC

len: 14
j_gene: TRBJ2-1
d_gene: TRBD2
v_gene: TRBV25-1
abundance: once
CDR3aa: CATIREGGTHEQFF
CDR3nt: TGTGCCACTATCCGAGAGGGAGGGACCCATGAGCAGTTCTTC

len: 13
j_gene: TRBJ2-1
d_gene: -
v_gene: TRBV7-8
abundance: -
CDR3aa: CASSDHPVNEQFF
CDR3nt: TGTGCCAGCAGCGACCACCCGGTCAATGAGCAGTTCTTC

len: 17
j_gene: TRBJ1-2
d_gene: TRBD1
v_gene: TRBV7-9
abundance: once
CDR3aa: CASSSVPDRGGNYGYTF
CDR3nt: TGTGCCAGCAGCTCCGTCCCCGACAGGGGAGGTAACTATGGCTACACCTTC

len: 15
j_gene: TRBJ2-2
d_gene: -
v_gene: TRBV24-1
abundance: once
CDR3aa: CATSDPKQGGRELFF
CDR3nt: TGTGCCACCAGTGATCCCAAGCAGGGTGGGCGGGAGCTGTTTTTT

len: 14
j_gene: TRBJ2-5
d_gene: TRBD2
v_gene: TRBV6-2/TRBV6-3
abundance: -
CDR3aa: CASSALAGTETQYF
CDR3nt: TGTGCCAGCAGTGCGCTAGCGGGGACAGAGACCCAGTACTTC

len: 17
j_gene: TRBJ1-3
d_gene: TRBD1
v_gene: TRBV18
abundance: -
CDR3aa: CASSRRDRDASGNTIYF
CDR3nt: TGTGCCAGCTCTCGCCGGGACAGGGACGCCTCTGGAAACACCATATATTTT

len: 14
j_gene: TRBJ1-5
d_gene: -
v_gene: TRBV6-5
abundance: -
CDR3aa: CASSPGRSGTAQHF
CDR3nt: TGTGCCAGCAGCCCAGGGAGAAGTGGTACAGCCCAGCATTTT

len: 14
j_gene: TRBJ1-1
d_gene: TRBD1
v_gene: TRBV11-2
abundance: -
CDR3aa: CASSLTDRGTEAFF
CDR3nt: TGTGCCAGCAGCTTAACGGACAGGGGCACTGAAGCTTTCTTT

len: 16
j_gene: TRBJ2-2
d_gene: TRBD2
v_gene: TRBV5-4
abundance: -
CDR3aa: CASSPIPSGRTGELFF
CDR3nt: TGTGCCAGCAGCCCGATCCCTAGCGGGAGAACCGGGGAGCTGTTTTTT